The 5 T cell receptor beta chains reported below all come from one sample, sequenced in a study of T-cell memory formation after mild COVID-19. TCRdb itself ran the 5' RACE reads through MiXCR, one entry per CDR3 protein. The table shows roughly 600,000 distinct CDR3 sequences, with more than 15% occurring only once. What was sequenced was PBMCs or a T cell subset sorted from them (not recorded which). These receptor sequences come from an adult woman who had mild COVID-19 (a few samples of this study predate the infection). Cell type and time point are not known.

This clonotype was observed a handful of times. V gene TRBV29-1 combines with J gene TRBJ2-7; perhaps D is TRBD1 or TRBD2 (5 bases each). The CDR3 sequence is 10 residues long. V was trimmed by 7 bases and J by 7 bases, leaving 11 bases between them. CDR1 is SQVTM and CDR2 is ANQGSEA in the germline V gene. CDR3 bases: TGCAGCGGAGGGGAGCGGGAGCAGTACTTC. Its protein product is CSGGEREQYF.

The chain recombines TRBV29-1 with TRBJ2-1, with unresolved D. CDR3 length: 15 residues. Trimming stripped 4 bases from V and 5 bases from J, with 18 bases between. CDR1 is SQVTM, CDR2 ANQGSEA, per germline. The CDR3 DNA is TGCAGCGTTGTGCCGGGCTACGCAGGCCACAATGAGCAGTTCTTC. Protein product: CSVVPGYAGHNEQFF.

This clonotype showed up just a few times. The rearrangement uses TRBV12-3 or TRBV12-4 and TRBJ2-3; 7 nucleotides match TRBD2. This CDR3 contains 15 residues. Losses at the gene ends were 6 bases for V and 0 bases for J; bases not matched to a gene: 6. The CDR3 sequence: CASSLLATSTDTQYF. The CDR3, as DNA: TGTGCCAGCAGCCTACTAGCGACTAGCACAGATACGCAGTATTTT.

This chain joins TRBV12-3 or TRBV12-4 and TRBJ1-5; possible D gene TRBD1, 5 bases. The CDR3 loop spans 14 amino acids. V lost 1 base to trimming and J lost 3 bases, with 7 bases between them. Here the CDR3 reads CASSLGGPNQPQHF. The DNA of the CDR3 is TGTGCCAGCAGTTTAGGGGGCCCCAATCAGCCCCAGCATTTT.

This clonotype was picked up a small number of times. In nucleotides, the CDR3 is TGTGCCAGCAGCAAGTTAGAGCGTGAGCAGTTCTTC. Amino acid sequence: CASSKLEREQFF. This sequence joins TRBV12-3 or TRBV12-4 and TRBJ2-1; no firm D call. The V end was cut by 6 bases, the J end by 9 bases, with 12 bases between. The CDR3 runs 12 residues.